The clone carrying this TCR beta chain was found a few times. Germline loops: CDR1 LGHNA, CDR2 YNFKEQ. The CDR3 runs 17 residues. The trim removed 0 bases at V and 4 bases at J, leaving 7 bases unmatched. These data belong to a study of blood T cell repertoires in COVID-19. Study overall: Sample material is recorded as cDNA or gDNA derived from T cells, B-cell-depleted T cells, or PBMCs.

In the authors' methods: Estimation of nucleated cell counts relied on the amplification of reference gene primers. Sequencing was performed with immunoSEQ multiplex PCR; in TCRdb, only in-frame clones are kept and a portion is missing. V, J and clone size are taken as reported in that table, and D and trimming were inferred from the DNA itself. This table has around 290,000 clones, approximately 91% appearing once. The sequenced sample was peripheral blood. The TCR comes from a woman in her 30s with COVID-19, enrolled during active disease. The gene calls are TRBV4-2 and TRBJ2-1; 9 bases line up with TRBD2. DNA for the CDR3: TGTGCCAGCAGCCAAGATTCGACTAGCGGAATTTACAATGAGCAGTTCTTC. Translating it yields CASSQDSTSGIYNEQFF.